These 21 T cell receptor beta chains originate from one sample sequenced in a study of blood T cells in healthy people across ages. PCR was performed a second time for about 7 to 12 cycles using a sample-barcoded 5' primer and a J-beta primer mix. From the 5' RACE reads, TCRdb called clonotypes with MiXCR, one entry per CDR3 protein. Counted here are roughly 700,000 distinct CDR3 sequences, about 30% occurring once; the ten biggest clones make up approximately 15%. The sequencing input was blood. All receptors derive from a woman aged 80 or over in good health.

This clonotype was seen a handful of times. The genes are TRBV12-3 or TRBV12-4 and TRBJ1-6; 8 bases fit TRBD1. The CDR3 spans 15 residues. V lost 5 bases, J lost 8 bases, and 8 bases stayed unmatched. CDR3 amino acids: CASSKRTGRDSPLHF. CDR3 coding DNA: TGTGCCAGCAGTAAACGGACAGGGCGGGATTCACCCCTCCACTTT.

This clonotype was picked up one time. This may be a read error: a much more frequent sequence differs by one nucleotide. V and J are TRBV20-1 and TRBJ1-2, with TRBD1 matching 10 bases. Germline CDR1 DFQATT, CDR2 SNEGSKA (reference sequence). The CDR3 has 15 residues. The CDR3 nucleotides are TGCAGTGCTAGTGATCCCAGACAGGGGGCGAGAGGCTGCACCTTC. Translated: CSASDPRQGARGCTF.

A word on this clonotype: Just one base apart from a much larger clone, this may be a read error. The chain has TRBV4-3 and TRBJ1-2; D call uncertain. Germline values: CDR1 LGHNA, CDR2 YSLEER. Between the trimmed V and J ends, which lost 0 bases and 5 bases, there was a span of 13 bases. The CDR3 consists of 15 residues. This CDR3 is CASSQDHPGCYGYTF. The CDR3 bases are TGCGCCAGCAGCCAAGATCATCCCGGGTGTTATGGCTACACCTTC.

This clonotype was seen ten or more times. This rearrangement joins TRBV20-1 to TRBJ2-3, with D possibly being TRBD1 (6 bases). V lost 7 bases and J 3 bases, leaving 14 bases between the germline ends. This CDR3 comprises 13 residues. The germline V gene encodes CDR1 DFQATT and CDR2 SNEGSKA (reference sequence). Here the CDR3 DNA reads TGCAGTGTCCCCGGGACAAGAACAGATACGCAGTATTTT. It yields the protein CSVPGTRTDTQYF.

The gene calls are TRBV11-2 and TRBJ2-3; 10 nucleotides match TRBD1. The germline V gene has CDR1 SGHAT and CDR2 FQNNGV. The CDR3 is 16 amino acids. The V and J ends lost 5 bases and 10 bases, in that order; junction bases with no gene match: 15. CDR3 coding DNA: TGTGCCAGCAGCCCCGAGACAGGGGGCAGAACAGAAGCGCAGTATTTT. Its protein is CASSPETGGRTEAQYF.

This clonotype was seen repeatedly, ten times or more. The V and J genes are TRBV7-2 and TRBJ2-1, with TRBD2 identical over 8 bases. The CDR3 length is 17 residues. V shed 2 bases, J shed 6 bases, and the junction held 12 bases outside the gene matches. Germline CDR1 is SGHTA and CDR2 is FQGNSA. CDR3 residues: CASSLRGSGGLFNEQFF. CDR3 DNA: TGTGCCAGCAGCTTAAGGGGGAGCGGGGGCCTCTTCAATGAGCAGTTCTTC.

This clonotype was seen more than once but under ten times. V and J are TRBV6-4 and TRBJ2-1; TRBD1 aligns across 9 bases. The CDR3 is made up of 13 amino acids. Germline assignment: CDR1 MRHNA and CDR2 SNTAGT. The junction had 2 bases not matched to a gene; V was cut back by 6 bases and J by 5 bases. In DNA form, the CDR3 reads TGTGCCAGCAGCCGGGACAGGGACAATGAGCAGTTCTTC. Encoded protein: CASSRDRDNEQFF.

This clonotype was recorded many times. This chain links TRBV5-6 with TRBJ1-2; tentatively, D is TRBD1 (5 bases). This CDR3 is 15 amino acids long. Trimming pared 0 bases from V and 4 bases from J, leaving 13 bases between. Germline CDR1 is SGHDT and CDR2 is YYEEEE. The CDR3 region is CASSLDGRAIYGYTF. DNA of the CDR3: TGTGCCAGCAGCTTGGACGGCAGGGCGATCTATGGCTACACCTTC.

In this sample, this clonotype turned up many times. This clone may be a read error of a much larger clone one base away. The chain links TRBV29-1 to TRBJ1-2; D gene unclear. Germline CDR1 SQVTM, CDR2 ANQGSEA. V was shortened by 4 bases and J by 6 bases, with 12 bases between the two germline ends. The CDR3 is 12 amino acids. CDR3: CSVVNSYDGYTF. For the CDR3, the DNA is TGCAGCGTTGTGAACAGCTACGATGGCTACACCTTC.

The chain has TRBV13 and TRBJ2-7; 7 nucleotides match TRBD1. The end of the DNA is better explained by TRBJ2-5, so the J call may be wrong. The CDR3 is made up of 15 amino acids. Germline-derived CDR1 and CDR2 are PRHDT and FYEKMQ (reference sequence). This CDR3 reads CASSTGWDRLETQYF. CDR3 sequence (DNA): TGTGCCAGCAGCACGGGATGGGACAGACTAGAGACCCAGTACTTC.

Ten or more counts support this clonotype. The V and J genes are TRBV5-1 and TRBJ2-7; possibly TRBD1 for D (7 bases). Germline V lookup: CDR1 SGHRS, CDR2 YFSETQ. Trimming removed 0 bases from V and 5 bases from J, with 12 bases in between. The CDR3 totals 14 residues. CDR3 in amino acids: CASSLAGGKDEQYF. Here the CDR3 DNA reads TGCGCCAGCAGCTTGGCAGGGGGGAAGGACGAGCAGTACTTC. The complete variable domain, with remaining parts taken from reference TRBV5-1 and TRBJ2-7, reads KAGVTQTPRYLIKTRGQQVTLSCSPISGHRSVSWYQQTPGQGLQFLFEYFSETQRNKGNFPGRFSGRQFSNSRSEMNVSTLELGDSALYLCASSLAGGKDEQYFGPGTRLTVT.

With respect to this clonotype: A single base separates this from a much larger clone, so it may be a read error. The chain is built from TRBV28 and TRBJ2-5; TRBD1 matches at 7 bases. In germline, CDR1 is MDHEN, CDR2 SYDVKM. V dropped 6 bases and J dropped 9; count of bases not matched to a gene: 10. This CDR3 comprises 13 residues. CDR3 loop: CASRTGTVEAQYF. The CDR3 nucleotides read TGTGCCAGCAGGACAGGGACAGTGGAGGCCCAGTACTTC.

Worth noting for this clonotype: This may be a read error, as it is one base from a much larger clone. This chain uses TRBV6-6 with TRBJ2-1, with 9 bases identical to TRBD1. Losses at the gene ends were 2 bases for V and 6 bases for J; bases not matched to a gene: 5. Germline CDR1 MNHNY, CDR2 SVGAGI (reference sequence). The CDR3 contains 15 residues. The chain's CDR3 is CASSYQGQGGNEQFF. The CDR3 DNA follows: TGTGCCAGCAGTTACCAGGGACAGGGAGGCAATGAGCAGTTCTTC.

This clonotype was detected ten times or more. This CDR3 reads CSARGNRGAYEQYF. For the CDR3, the DNA is TGCAGTGCTAGAGGGAACAGGGGAGCCTACGAGCAGTACTTC. This chain joins TRBV20-1 and TRBJ2-7; 7 positions match TRBD1. This CDR3 is built from 14 residues. J lost 2 bases, V lost 1 base, and 5 bases had no gene match. Germline-derived CDR1 and CDR2 are DFQATT and SNEGSKA (reference sequence).

This rearrangement joins TRBV5-6 to TRBJ2-7; 8 bases fit TRBD1. With V trimmed by 0 bases and J by 3 bases, 11 bases remained unmatched. The CDR3 is 17 residues long. In germline, CDR1 is SGHDT, CDR2 YYEEEE. The CDR3 DNA follows: TGTGCCAGCAGCTTGGGTAGGACAGGGCTCCTTTACTACGAGCAGTACTTC. It specifies CASSLGRTGLLYYEQYF.

On this clonotype itself: A much more abundant neighbour one base away suggests this may be a read error. The genes are TRBV3-1 and TRBJ2-4; possibly TRBD2 for D (5 bases). Germline CDR1 LGHDT, CDR2 YNNKEL (reference sequence). This CDR3 spans 14 amino acids. CDR3 amino acids: CASNQEGRENIQYF. In DNA, the CDR3 is TGTGCCAGCAACCAAGAGGGAAGGGAAAACATTCAGTACTTC.

This sequence joins TRBV5-1 and TRBJ1-1; D remains unclear. Germline CDR1 is SGHRS and CDR2 is YFSETQ. The V and J ends lost 0 bases and 9 bases respectively, with 6 bases between them. CDR3 size: 11 residues. This chain's CDR3 is CASSLAGKAFF. As DNA, the CDR3 is TGCGCCAGCAGCTTGGCCGGAAAAGCTTTCTTT.

This clonotype was seen only once. A much larger clone differs from this one at a single base, so this may be a read error. This chain uses TRBV29-1 with TRBJ2-3, with a weak D call TRBD2 (5 bases). The CDR3 has 15 amino acids. V was cut by 5 bases and J by 4 bases, with 19 bases left in between. CDR1 SQVTM and CDR2 ANQGSEA come from the germline V gene. The chain's CDR3 is CSVFGRAELSDTQYF. CDR3 nucleotides: TGCAGCGTTTTTGGACGAGCGGAACTTTCAGATACGCAGTATTTT.

On this clonotype itself: A single base separates this from a much larger clone, so it may be a read error. The chain recombines TRBV12-3 or TRBV12-4 with TRBJ2-7; 12 bases agree with TRBD1. J lost 7 bases, V lost 6 bases, and 13 bases had no gene match. The CDR3 loop spans 16 amino acids. The CDR3 region has the DNA TGTGCCAGCAGCCCCGCGGGACAGGGGGCTCGCAATGAGCAGTACTTC. Translated: CASSPAGQGARNEQYF.

This clonotype was counted at least ten times. The rearrangement links TRBV28 to TRBJ1-6; D unclear. Germline V gene sequence: CDR1 MDHEN, CDR2 SYDVKM. The CDR3 length is 15 residues. The V gene lost 4 bases and the J gene lost 9 bases, with 16 bases spanning the gap. DNA for the CDR3: TGTGCCAGCAGTTCTCTTCGGGGTGAGAGTTCACCCCTCCACTTT. Translating gives CASSSLRGESSPLHF.

The chain links TRBV5-4 to TRBJ2-7; the D is unclear. Matching the DNA end better, TRBJ2-5 makes the J call doubtful. There are 13 residues in the CDR3. Germline V gene lookup returns CDR1 SGHNT and CDR2 YYREEE (reference sequence). The CDR3 DNA is TGTGCCAGCAGCTTGAAGGGAAAAGAGACCCAGTACTTC. It encodes CASSLKGKETQYF.